This T cell receptor beta chain was obtained from a study of Ad26.COV2.S vaccination and SARS-CoV-2 variants. The treatment is: some 20 received Ad26.COV2.S at low or high dose, single or two shots; 5 received placebo; per-sample allocation not given. Samples came from day 63 after the first vaccine or placebo injection. Concerning this clone itself: Antigen: not known. This sample includes further DNA sequences coding for the same CDR3.

The method was immunoSEQ multiplex PCR; TCRdb's version includes in-frame clones alone and lacks a portion of them. The sample lists 350,000 to 400,000 clones, roughly nine tenths occurring once. Whole-study findings and limits: Breadth of non-spike TCRs did not differ between vaccinees and placebo recipients. While placebo recipients had lower spike-specific TCR breadth, vaccine recipients had more.

The clonotype originates from a person aged 18-65 years who received the Ad26.COV2.S COVID-19 vaccine or a placebo. The sample consisted of peripheral blood, taken in a trial of Ad26.COV2.S vaccine versus placebo.

CDR3 sequence: CASSLGQGGEKLFF. In DNA form, the CDR3 reads TGCGCCAGCAGCCTCGGACAGGGAGGCGAAAAACTGTTTTTT. This chain uses TRBV5-1 with TRBJ1-4, with 8 bases aligning to TRBD1. The germline V gene has CDR1 SGHRS and CDR2 YFSETQ. The CDR3 sequence is 14 residues long. V dropped 4 bases and J dropped 8; count of bases not matched to a gene: 7.